Listed here is a single T cell receptor beta chain. It lacks a known antigen. Per-nucleotide qualities are absent, and no much larger clonotype sits a single base away. This sample was taken from a study of PD-L1 blockade in urothelial cancer (dated by TCRdb to about 2017). General notes on the study: Therapy was started in about 2014 for all patients, and atezolizumab 1,200 mg was administered intravenously every 3 weeks. Blood samples yielded a median of around 150,000 T cells and roughly 83,000 unique TCRs, with median clonality approximately 0.08. The study was an exploratory multi-omic analysis of somatic, immune and clinical correlates of response to PD-L1 blockade with atezolizumab in urothelial cancer. Durable clinical benefit was achieved by nine patients and was not achieved by 20 patients. About nine tenths of the roughly 29 patients were identified as males with urothelial cancer of bladder origin, and a prior smoking history was reported by 18 of 29 patients. An ECOG performance status of 0 or 1 was recorded for the patients, and 0 to 3 prior chemotherapy regimens had been received by the patients. Pretreatment blood TCR-seq was available for 30 or so patients, at least one posttreatment blood collection was obtained for around 25 patients, and tumor TCR-seq was available for around 25 patients. Whole exome sequencing and RNA sequencing of pretreatment tumors were performed alongside TCR sequencing in the same patients. Durable clinical benefit was defined as progression-free survival longer than 6 months, and TCR features were also tested against progression-free and overall survival. Pretreatment tumor samples and matched peripheral blood, collected serially before and after atezolizumab treatment, underwent TCR sequencing. Blood samples were analyzed 3 weeks after the start of treatment (second dose) and 6 weeks after the start of treatment.

Synthetic TCR analog templates were spiked into each PCR so that absolute template abundance could be estimated from read counts. The immunoSEQ assay used bias-controlled V and J gene primers to amplify TCRbeta CDR3 regions from genomic DNA. Rearranged TCRbeta segments were sequenced at approximately 20X coverage. The published analysis was carried out like this. Clustering was used to correct sequencing errors, and CDR3s were annotated against IMGT to assign V, D and J genes. Downstream analyses used only productive TCRbeta rearrangements and left out out-of-frame or stop-codon sequences. To compute clonality, Shannon entropy was normalized by the log of the number of unique productive sequences and then subtracted from one. Clones differing between time points or between blood and tumor were identified by Fisher's exact test with Benjamini-Hochberg correction at adjusted p below 0.01. This immuneACCESS table, as held by TCRdb, lists in-frame sequences with V and J called but not all clones. Of the missing ones, under half trace to an unresolved V gene in checked studies; the others have no known cause. D and trimming were read from the DNA, whereas the V and J calls and clone size are those reported in that table. The sample table lists 60,000 to 75,000 clones, 86% of them with a count of one. The biggest ten clones account for about 15% of the sample.

Summary of the overall study and its limitations: Because of the small sample size (n ≈ 31) and the many exploratory analyses performed, the results are intended to be regarded as hypothesis-generating. Greater expansion of tumor-associated TCR clones in peripheral blood 3 weeks after the start of treatment was observed in patients with durable benefit (n of about 21, p = 0.022). Improved progression-free and overall survival was associated with having pretreatment peripheral blood TCR clonality below the median.

CDR1 and CDR2 are drawn from the germline V gene: ENHRY, SYGVKD. The CDR3 sequence holds 15 residues, the cysteine and phenylalanine included. Kept here is only the CDR3 DNA, which spans 45 bases and is read in frame from base 1. V is pared back by 0 bases and J by 3 bases, with 11 bases lying between the germline termini. What the time point label conveys for this sample: pretreatment peripheral blood. The cohort included 25 to 30 patients with locally advanced or metastatic urothelial carcinoma who were treated at Memorial Sloan Kettering on a trial protocol. Peripheral blood mononuclear cells were collected pretreatment and during treatment, with between 1 and 8 total time points obtained per patient. The Qiagen DNeasy Blood extraction kit was used to purify genomic DNA from total PBMCs and tumor samples. PBMCs were collected pretreatment and during treatment, and were isolated and stored as previously described.

The receptor's source is a man in his 60s with urothelial cancer. This receptor chain uses TRBV10-3 and TRBJ1-2; a tentative D match to TRBD1 spans 6 bases. Sequencing used PBMCs, obtained around atezolizumab (anti-PD-L1) treatment. The DNA reads as follows: TGTGCCATCAGTGAGTCTTCTGGACAGCACTATGGCTACACCTTC. Translated, this is CAISESSGQHYGYTF.